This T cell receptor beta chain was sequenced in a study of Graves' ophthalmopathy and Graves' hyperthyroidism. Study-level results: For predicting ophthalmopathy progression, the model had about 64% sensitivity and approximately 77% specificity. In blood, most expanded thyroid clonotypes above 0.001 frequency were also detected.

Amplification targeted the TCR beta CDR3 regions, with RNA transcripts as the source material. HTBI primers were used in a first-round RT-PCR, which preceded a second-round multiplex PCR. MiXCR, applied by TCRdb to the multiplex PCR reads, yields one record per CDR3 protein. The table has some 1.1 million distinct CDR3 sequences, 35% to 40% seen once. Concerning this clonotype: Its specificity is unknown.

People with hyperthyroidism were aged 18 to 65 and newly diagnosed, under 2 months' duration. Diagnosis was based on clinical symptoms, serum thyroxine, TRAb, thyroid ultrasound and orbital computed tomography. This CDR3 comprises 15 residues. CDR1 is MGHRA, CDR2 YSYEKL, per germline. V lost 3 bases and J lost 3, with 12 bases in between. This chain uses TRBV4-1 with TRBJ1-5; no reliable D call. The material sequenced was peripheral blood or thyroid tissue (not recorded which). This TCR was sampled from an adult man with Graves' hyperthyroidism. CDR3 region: CASSQRTLYNQPQHF. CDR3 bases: TGCGCCAGCAGCCAGAGGACGTTATACAATCAGCCCCAGCATTTT.